The source of this T cell receptor (beta chain) is a study of CD8+ T cells in alopecia areata. Study context: Tofacitinib ran 6 to 18 months, followed by 6 months off drug.

The trim removed 4 bases at V and 0 bases at J, leaving 6 bases unmatched. Germline V CDR1 and CDR2: SGHRS, YFSETQ. This CDR3 contains 16 residues. Sorting of CD4+ and CD8+ T cells was performed on PBMCs. Following extraction, RNA underwent reverse transcription to cDNA, which served as the sequencing template. Sequencing used immunoSEQ multiplex PCR; TCRdb keeps in-frame clones, though not all of them. This sample yields roughly 250,000 clones, of which less than 80% are seen a single time; approximately 1.2% belongs to the top ten. This TCR came from a human donor with alopecia areata. Sample: CD4+ T cells sorted from blood, taken at week 0. J is TRBJ1-1 and V is TRBV5-1; 10 bases line up with TRBD1. The DNA of the CDR3 is TGCGCCAGCAGCCACGGGACAGGGGACCTGAACACTGAAGCTTTCTTT. This translates into CASSHGTGDLNTEAFF.